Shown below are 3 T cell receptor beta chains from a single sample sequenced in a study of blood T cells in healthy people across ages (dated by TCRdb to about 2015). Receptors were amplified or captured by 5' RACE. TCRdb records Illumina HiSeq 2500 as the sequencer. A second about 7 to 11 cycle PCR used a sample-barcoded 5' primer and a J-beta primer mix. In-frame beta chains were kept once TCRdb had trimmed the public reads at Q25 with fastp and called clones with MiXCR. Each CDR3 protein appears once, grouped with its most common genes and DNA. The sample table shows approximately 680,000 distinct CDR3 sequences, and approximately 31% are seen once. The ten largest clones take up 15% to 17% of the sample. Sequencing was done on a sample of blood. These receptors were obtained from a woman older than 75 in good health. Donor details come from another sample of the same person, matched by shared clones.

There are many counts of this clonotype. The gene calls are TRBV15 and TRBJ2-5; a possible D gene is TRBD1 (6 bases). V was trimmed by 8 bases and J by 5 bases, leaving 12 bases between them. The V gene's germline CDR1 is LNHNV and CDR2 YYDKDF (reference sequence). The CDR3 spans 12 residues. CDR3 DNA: TGTGCCACCCGGGACATCTCCGAGACCCAGTACTTC. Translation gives CATRDISETQYF.

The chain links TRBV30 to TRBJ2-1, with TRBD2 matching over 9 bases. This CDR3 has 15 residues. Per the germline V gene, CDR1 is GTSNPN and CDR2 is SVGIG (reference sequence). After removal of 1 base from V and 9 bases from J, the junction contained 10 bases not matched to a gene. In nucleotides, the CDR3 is TGTGCCTGGAGTGGGGCTAGCGGGGTATTTAGTGAGCAGTTCTTC. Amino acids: CAWSGASGVFSEQFF. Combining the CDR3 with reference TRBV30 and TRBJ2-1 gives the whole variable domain SQTIHQWPATLVQPVGSPLSLECTVEGTSNPNLYWYRQAAGRGLQLLFYSVGIGQISSEVPQNLSASRPQDRQFILSSKKLLLSDSGFYLCAWSGASGVFSEQFFGPGTRLTVL.

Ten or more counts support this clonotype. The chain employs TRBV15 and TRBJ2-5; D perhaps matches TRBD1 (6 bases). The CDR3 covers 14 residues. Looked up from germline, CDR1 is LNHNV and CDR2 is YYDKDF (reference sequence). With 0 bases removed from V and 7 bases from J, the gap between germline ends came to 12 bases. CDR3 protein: CATSRDVGAATQYF. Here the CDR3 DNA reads TGTGCCACCAGCAGAGATGTGGGGGCCGCGACCCAGTACTTC.